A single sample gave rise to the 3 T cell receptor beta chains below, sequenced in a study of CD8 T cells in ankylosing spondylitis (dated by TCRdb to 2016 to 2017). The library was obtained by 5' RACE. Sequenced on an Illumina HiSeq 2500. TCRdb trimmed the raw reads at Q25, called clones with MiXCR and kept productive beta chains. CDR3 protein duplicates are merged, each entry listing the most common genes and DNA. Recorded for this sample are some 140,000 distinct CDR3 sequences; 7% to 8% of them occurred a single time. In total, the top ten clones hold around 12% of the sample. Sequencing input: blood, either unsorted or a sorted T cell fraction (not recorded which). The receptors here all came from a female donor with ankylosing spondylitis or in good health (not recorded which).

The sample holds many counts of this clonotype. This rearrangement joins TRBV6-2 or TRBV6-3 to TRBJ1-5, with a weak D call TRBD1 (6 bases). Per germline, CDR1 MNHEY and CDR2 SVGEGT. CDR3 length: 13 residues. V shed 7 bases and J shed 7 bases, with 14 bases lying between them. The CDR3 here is CASTIQQGQPQHF. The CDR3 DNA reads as TGTGCCAGCACCATTCAACAGGGACAGCCCCAGCATTTT.

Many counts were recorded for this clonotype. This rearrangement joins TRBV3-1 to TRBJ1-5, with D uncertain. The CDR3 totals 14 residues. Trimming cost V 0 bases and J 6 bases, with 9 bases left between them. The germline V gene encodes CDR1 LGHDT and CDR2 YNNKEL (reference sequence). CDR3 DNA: TGTGCCAGCAGCCAAGATCTGGTGGGTCAGCCCCAGCATTTT. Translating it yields CASSQDLVGQPQHF.

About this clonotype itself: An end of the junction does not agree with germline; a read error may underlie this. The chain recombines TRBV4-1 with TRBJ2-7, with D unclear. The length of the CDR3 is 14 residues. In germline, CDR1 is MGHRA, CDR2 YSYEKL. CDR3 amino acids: CTSSQAPGSYEQYF. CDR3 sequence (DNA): TGCACCAGCAGCCAAGCCCCAGGATCCTACGAGCAGTACTTC.